The 25 T cell receptor beta chains below all came from one sample that was sequenced in a study of blood T cell repertoires in COVID-19. Assay: immunoSEQ multiplex PCR; the TCRdb copy retains only in-frame clones and omits some. The repertoire holds around 120,000 clones, with about 70% as singletons. Material for sequencing was peripheral blood. The receptors come from an older woman with acute or convalescent COVID-19.

This clone occurred a few times. The rearrangement uses TRBV19 and TRBJ1-2, with D maybe TRBD1 (5 bases). This CDR3 comprises 14 residues. V shed 3 bases and J shed 8 bases, with 16 bases lying between them. The germline V gene encodes CDR1 LNHDA and CDR2 SQIVND (reference sequence). CDR3 protein: CASSMPPSRGGYTF. The CDR3 region has the DNA TGTGCCAGTAGTATGCCCCCGTCACGGGGGGGCTACACCTTC.

Here the CDR3 DNA reads TGTGCTAGTGGTTTGACACCGGGACAGGGGAAGGGTACGCAGTATTTT. It encodes CASGLTPGQGKGTQYF. The rearrangement uses TRBV12-5 and TRBJ2-3; TRBD1 agrees at 10 bases. The trim removed 2 bases at V and 8 bases at J, leaving 10 bases unmatched. The CDR3 is 16 amino acids. Germline V lookup: CDR1 LGHNT, CDR2 FRNRAP.

The chain joins TRBV28 to TRBJ2-7; 7 bases map to TRBD1. The ends lost 5 bases at V and 7 bases at J; junction bases unmatched: 14. The CDR3 contains 15 residues. CDR1 MDHEN and CDR2 SYDVKM come from the germline V gene. The CDR3 region is CASSIVPGQYGEQYF. The CDR3 bases are TGTGCCAGCAGTATCGTACCGGGACAGTACGGTGAGCAGTACTTC.

The chain uses TRBV21-1 and TRBJ1-4; TRBD1 is the table's D call, not checked against the DNA. TRBV21-1 is a pseudogene. There are 18 residues in the CDR3. The CDR3 DNA is TGTGCCAGCAGCAAAAGGGGCAGGGGGCAAGGTGTAAGCGAAAAACTGTTTTTT. It codes for CASSKRGRGQGVSEKLFF.

This sequence joins TRBV27 and TRBJ1-1; 11 nucleotides line up with TRBD1. V shed 4 bases, J shed 7 bases, and the junction held 5 bases outside the gene matches. Germline loops: CDR1 MNHEY, CDR2 SMNVEV (reference sequence). The length of the CDR3 is 14 residues. In DNA form, the CDR3 reads TGTGCCAGCAGTTACAGGACAGGGGGCTTTGAAGCTTTCTTT. This sequence encodes CASSYRTGGFEAFF.

This clone turned up a few times. The V and J genes are TRBV5-4 and TRBJ2-1; 11 bases agree with TRBD2. Looked up from germline, CDR1 is SGHNT and CDR2 is YYREEE (reference sequence). This CDR3 comprises 15 residues. V gave up 5 bases and J gave up 7 bases; unmatched junction bases: 8. CDR3 sequence (DNA): TGTGCCAGCAGACGTAGCGGGGGGGCTAGGAATGAGCAGTTCTTC. Translating gives CASRRSGGARNEQFF.

The rearrangement joins TRBV5-4 to TRBJ2-5; 9 nucleotides align to TRBD1. Per germline, CDR1 SGHNT and CDR2 YYREEE (reference sequence). The ends lost 4 bases at V and 5 bases at J; junction bases unmatched: 3. The CDR3 spans 13 residues. In DNA, the CDR3 is TGTGCCAGCAGCCCGGGACAGGGCGAGACCCAGTACTTC. It specifies CASSPGQGETQYF.

This clone occurred once. V gene TRBV6-5 combines with J gene TRBJ2-7; D may be TRBD1 (6 bases). The CDR3 is made up of 12 amino acids. Germline V gene lookup returns CDR1 MNHEY and CDR2 SVGAGI. V was cut by 4 bases and J by 3 bases, with 7 bases left in between. DNA for the CDR3: TGTGCCAGCAGTTCACAGGGCTACGAGCAGTACTTC. Translating gives CASSSQGYEQYF.

The genes are TRBV6-5 and TRBJ2-1; D gene uncertain. Germline-derived CDR1 and CDR2 are MNHEY and SVGAGI. Between the trimmed V and J ends, which lost 6 bases and 2 bases, there was a span of 14 bases. CDR3 length: 15 amino acids. The DNA of the CDR3 is TGTGCCAGCAGACTAACCGGAGTCCCCTACAATGAGCAGTTCTTC. This sequence encodes CASRLTGVPYNEQFF.

This clone was picked up a small number of times. The gene calls are TRBV24-1 and TRBJ1-4; no clear D. Germline-derived CDR1 and CDR2 are KGHDR and SFDVKD. There are 14 residues in the CDR3. V lost 4 bases and J 3 bases, leaving 8 bases between the germline ends. The CDR3 reads CATSDGISNEKLFF. DNA of the CDR3: TGTGCCACCAGTGACGGGATATCTAATGAAAAACTGTTTTTT.

V is TRBV6-5 and J is TRBJ1-5; no reliable D call. Germline loops: CDR1 MNHEY, CDR2 SVGAGI. The CDR3 spans 11 residues. V shed 11 bases and J shed 9 bases, with 14 bases lying between them. As DNA, the CDR3 is TGTGCCCCCAGCCCCAGGCTGCCCCAGCATTTT. Protein sequence: CAPSPRLPQHF.

The genes are TRBV6-4 and TRBJ1-2; 12 nucleotides line up with TRBD1. Trimming cost V 6 bases and J 7 bases; bases outside gene matches: 9. Germline-derived CDR1 and CDR2 are MRHNA and SNTAGT. The CDR3 runs 15 residues. The CDR3 sequence: CASSPSGTGGRGYTF. The CDR3, as DNA: TGTGCCAGCAGCCCTTCCGGGACAGGGGGCCGTGGCTACACCTTC.

V and J are TRBV15 and TRBJ2-2; D is ambiguous. CDR3 size: 14 residues. The V and J ends lost 5 bases and 7 bases respectively, with 14 bases between them. CDR1 is LNHNV, CDR2 YYDKDF, per germline (reference sequence). CDR3 in DNA: TGTGCCACCAGCCCGCAACTCCAAAGCGGGGAGCTGTTTTTT. It yields the protein CATSPQLQSGELFF.

The chain is built from TRBV6-5 and TRBJ1-1; D unclear. V was cut by 7 bases and J by 5 bases, with 17 bases left in between. The germline CDR1 and CDR2 sequences are MNHEY and SVGAGI. This CDR3 contains 14 residues. The CDR3 nucleotides read TGTGCCAGCACCGCTTCGGGTGGCGGGACTGAAGCTTTCTTT. Amino acids: CASTASGGGTEAFF.

This clone was counted at least ten times. CDR3 nucleotide sequence: TGTGCCAGCAGTTACGGACAGATAACGAACACCGGGGAGCTGTTTTTT. As protein: CASSYGQITNTGELFF. The chain uses TRBV6-5 and TRBJ2-2; possibly TRBD1 for D (6 bases). The germline gives CDR1 MNHEY, CDR2 SVGAGI. This CDR3 is 16 amino acids long. The germline V and J ends were trimmed by 2 bases and 0 bases, with 10 bases remaining between them.

The gene calls are TRBV14 and TRBJ1-4, with 7 bases that match TRBD1. Germline assignment: CDR1 SGHDN and CDR2 FVKESK. This CDR3 has 15 residues. The V segment lost 4 bases and the J segment 7 bases; nucleotides outside the gene matches: 9. CDR3 nucleotide sequence: TGTGCCAGCAGCCGTAAAGGGGGCGTAGGTGAAAAACTGTTTTTT. Translation: CASSRKGGVGEKLFF. Complete variable domain (other parts from reference TRBV14 and TRBJ1-4): EAGVTQFPSHSVIEKGQTVTLRCDPISGHDNLYWYRRVMGKEIKFLLHFVKESKQDESGMPNNRFLAERTGGTYSTLKVQPAELEDSGVYFCASSRKGGVGEKLFFGSGTQLSVL.

The chain couples TRBV6-2 or TRBV6-3 to TRBJ2-3; TRBD2 matches 14 bases. J lost 0 bases, V lost 4 bases, and 12 bases had no gene match. Germline loops: CDR1 MNHEY, CDR2 SVGEGT. The CDR3 spans 20 residues. CDR3 sequence (DNA): TGTGCCAGCAGTTGGCGACTAGCGGGGGGGTGGACCTCTAGCACAGATACGCAGTATTTT. As protein: CASSWRLAGGWTSSTDTQYF.

This clone was counted between two and nine times. This rearrangement joins TRBV6-6 to TRBJ1-2; the match to TRBD1 covers 8 bases. V dropped 6 bases and J dropped 3; count of bases not matched to a gene: 9. The V gene's germline CDR1 is MNHNY and CDR2 SVGAGI (reference sequence). The CDR3 totals 15 residues. The CDR3: CASRDPGQGDYGYTF. CDR3 nucleotide sequence: TGTGCCAGCAGGGACCCCGGACAGGGCGACTATGGCTACACCTTC.

The chain carries TRBV4-3 and TRBJ2-2; TRBD1 matches at 8 bases. CDR1 LGHNA and CDR2 YSLEER come from the germline V gene. The CDR3 loop spans 12 amino acids. Trimming took 5 bases from V and 7 from J; bases not matched to a gene: 0. DNA of the CDR3: TGCGCCAGCAGCGACAGGGGCGGGGAGCTGTTTTTT. Its protein product is CASSDRGGELFF.

This chain connects TRBV5-1 to TRBJ2-5; TRBD2 agrees at 15 bases. The ends lost 4 bases at V and 4 bases at J; junction bases unmatched: 8. Germline CDR1 SGHRS, CDR2 YFSETQ. This CDR3 spans 17 amino acids. CDR3 sequence reads: CASSLGLAGGPGETQYF. The CDR3 DNA sequence: TGCGCCAGCAGCCTAGGACTAGCGGGAGGGCCCGGAGAGACCCAGTACTTC.

The genes are TRBV28 and TRBJ1-2; maybe TRBD1 (5 bases). CDR1 MDHEN and CDR2 SYDVKM come from the germline V gene. The germline V and J ends were trimmed by 3 bases and 6 bases, with 11 bases remaining between them. The CDR3 is made up of 13 amino acids. CDR3 coding DNA: TGTGCCAGCAGTTTTGTCCAGGGCCATGGCTACACCTTC. Translation gives CASSFVQGHGYTF.

This clone is a singleton in its sample. The J gene is TRBJ2-7, the V gene TRBV7-9; D is perhaps TRBD1 (5 bases). The V and J ends lost 4 bases and 6 bases respectively, with 10 bases between them. Germline CDR1 reads SEHNR; CDR2 reads FQNEAQ (reference sequence). The CDR3 sequence is 12 residues long. The CDR3 bases are TGTGCCAGCAGCTCGCAGGGTCTCGAGCAGTACTTC. It specifies CASSSQGLEQYF.

This clone has just a few counts. The chain has TRBV5-1 and TRBJ1-1, with 8 bases lining up with TRBD1. The V segment lost 2 bases and the J segment 0 bases; nucleotides outside the gene matches: 3. The CDR3 totals 15 residues. Germline V gives CDR1 SGHRS, CDR2 YFSETQ. The CDR3 loop reads CASSLWDRMNTEAFF. The CDR3 DNA reads as TGCGCCAGCAGCTTATGGGACAGGATGAACACTGAAGCTTTCTTT.

This clone has just a few counts. The V and J genes are TRBV19 and TRBJ1-5; 7 nucleotides line up with TRBD1. V trimming: 10 bases; J trimming: 11 bases; junction bases outside the gene matches: 8. The CDR3 covers 11 residues. Germline CDR1 LNHDA, CDR2 SQIVND (reference sequence). CDR3 sequence reads: CATIGTAAQHF. The CDR3 DNA follows: TGTGCCACCATCGGGACAGCGGCCCAGCATTTT.

The chain couples TRBV3-1 (or the pseudogene TRBV3-2) to TRBJ2-1; 11 bases align to TRBD2. This CDR3 spans 17 amino acids. V was pared by 0 bases and J by 1 base, with 2 bases of the junction left unmatched. The germline CDR1 and CDR2 sequences are LGHDT and YNNKEL (reference sequence). The CDR3 bases are TGTGCCAGCAGCCAAGATAGCGGGGGGGCATCCTACAATGAGCAGTTCTTC. Translation: CASSQDSGGASYNEQFF.